This T cell receptor (beta chain) was sequenced during a study of shared clonotypes between healthy human individuals. This CDR3 region has 14 residues. The germline V and J ends were trimmed by 2 bases and 2 bases, with 9 bases remaining between them. Germline V gene lookup returns CDR1 SGHTA and CDR2 FQGTGA. Here immunoSEQ multiplex PCR was the method, and the copy in TCRdb shows in-frame clones only, minus some. The sample comprises about 1 million clones, about 80% of which are singletons, and 1.4% to 1.5% rests with the top ten. The sample consisted of memory CD4+ T cells sorted from blood. The sample's subset: CD45RA-negative fraction. The chain has TRBV7-3 and TRBJ1-1, with D hard to call. The origin of this receptor is a man between 18 and 29 years old in good health. In nucleotides, the CDR3 is TGTGCCAGCAGCTTAGGGTTGCCAAACACTGAAGCTTTCTTT. Protein sequence: CASSLGLPNTEAFF.